Listed below are T cell receptor beta chains from one sample, sequenced in a study of technical replicates of blood from four donors. Sequencing used immunoSEQ multiplex PCR; TCRdb keeps in-frame clones, though not all of them. The data show around 76,000 clones, with over 95% seen just once and approximately 0.21% held by the top ten. Input material: T cells isolated from PBMCs. These receptors originate from a human donor in good health. Each CDR3 is given with its conserved first and last residue. A D gene is named only where the DNA matches it firmly. Clone size is given for some rows only: seen once, a few or many times, or a class if the clone is expanded.

j_call v_call clone_size d_call cdr3_aa cdr3_nt
TRBJ1-1 TRBV4-1 NA TRBD1 CASSPSGGQGEKAFF TGCGCCAGCAGCCCAAGCGGGGGACAGGGTGAGAAGGCTTTCTTT
TRBJ1-4 TRBV11-3 NA NA CASSRRQVEKLFF TGTGCCAGCAGCAGGAGACAGGTCGAAAAACTGTTTTTT
TRBJ2-1 TRBV7-2 once NA CASSPTISYNEQFF TGTGCCAGCAGCCCCACTATATCCTACAATGAGCAGTTCTTC
TRBJ1-3 TRBV19 NA NA CASRWSSGNTIYF TGTGCCAGTAGATGGAGTTCTGGAAACACCATATATTTT
TRBJ2-3 TRBV25-1 NA TRBD2 CASSSRLTSGSTDTQYF TGTGCCAGCAGTTCTCGACTGACTAGCGGCAGCACAGATACGCAGTATTTT
TRBJ2-1 TRBV11-3 NA NA CASSLGLSYNEQFF TGTGCCAGCAGCTTAGGACTGTCCTACAATGAGCAGTTCTTC
TRBJ2-6 TRBV15 NA TRBD2 CATGRAYSGANVLTF TGTGCCACCGGGAGGGCTTACTCTGGGGCCAACGTCCTGACTTTC
TRBJ2-3 TRBV30 NA NA CAWINVGRTGTQYF TGTGCCTGGATCAACGTGGGGAGAACGGGTACGCAGTATTTT
TRBJ2-2 TRBV5-6 NA TRBD2 CASRRTGLAGPGELFF TGTGCCAGCAGACGTACGGGACTAGCGGGACCCGGGGAGCTGTTTTTT
TRBJ2-7 TRBV30 NA NA CAWGDTYEQYF TGTGCCTGGGGGGACACCTACGAGCAGTACTTC
TRBJ2-3 TRBV7-2 NA NA CASTPEGRKGDTQYF TGTGCCAGCACCCCGGAGGGCCGGAAGGGAGATACGCAGTATTTT
TRBJ1-5 TRBV6-1 NA NA CASTYRTGNQPQHF TGTGCCAGCACCTATCGGACAGGCAATCAGCCCCAGCATTTT
TRBJ1-3 TRBV5-4 once NA CASSNRQVPGNTIYF TGTGCCAGCAGTAACCGACAGGTGCCCGGAAACACCATATATTTT
TRBJ2-5 TRBV7-2 NA TRBD1 CASSLDLGQGGETQYF TGTGCCAGCAGCTTAGACTTAGGACAGGGTGGGGAGACCCAGTACTTC
TRBJ1-2 TRBV12-5 NA TRBD1 CASGLSTGDGANYGYTF TGTGCTAGTGGTCTATCGACAGGGGACGGTGCTAACTATGGCTACACCTTC
TRBJ1-3 TRBV10-3 NA NA CAISKTQSLFTLSGNTIYF TGTGCCATCAGTAAGACACAGAGCCTCTTTACCTTGTCTGGAAACACCATATATTTT
TRBJ2-4 TRBV5-6 once TRBD2 CASSYALAGGPNF TGTGCCAGCAGCTACGCCCTAGCGGGAGGGCCAAACTTC
TRBJ1-1 TRBV5-4 NA TRBD1 CASSTEGQGVRNTEAFF TGTGCCAGCAGCACGGAGGGACAGGGGGTTCGGAACACTGAAGCTTTCTTT
TRBJ2-3 TRBV19 once NA CASRPASDSDTQYF TGTGCCAGTAGGCCGGCTAGCGACTCAGATACGCAGTATTTT
TRBJ1-5 TRBV27 once NA CASSLYGGTQPQHF TGTGCCAGCAGTTTATACGGGGGGACTCAGCCCCAGCATTTT
TRBJ1-2 TRBV5-4 NA TRBD1 CASSYQRPGGGYGYTF TGTGCCAGCAGCTACCAAAGGCCAGGGGGCGGCTATGGCTACACCTTC
TRBJ2-1 TRBV27 NA TRBD2 CASSLDLAGVYEQFF TGTGCCAGCAGTTTAGATCTAGCGGGAGTCTATGAGCAGTTCTTC
TRBJ2-7 TRBV11-2 NA NA CASSLGRELGEQYF TGTGCCAGCAGCTTGGGTCGGGAGTTGGGGGAGCAGTACTTC
TRBJ1-4 TRBV6-1 NA NA CASREWTANEKLFF TGTGCCAGCAGAGAGTGGACAGCTAATGAAAAACTGTTTTTT
TRBJ1-2 TRBV7-3 NA NA CASSANPGWNYGYTF TGTGCCAGCAGCGCTAACCCAGGGTGGAACTATGGCTACACCTTC
TRBJ2-3 TRBV7-2 NA NA CASSLEAGSTDTQYF TGTGCCAGCAGCTTAGAGGCGGGAAGCACAGATACGCAGTATTTT
TRBJ2-7 TRBV7-2 NA TRBD1 CASSLGQGPQYEQYF TGTGCCAGCAGCTTAGGACAGGGACCCCAGTACGAGCAGTACTTC
TRBJ2-7 TRBV5-6 NA NA CASSLGVPYGEQYF TGTGCCAGCAGCTTGGGAGTTCCCTACGGGGAGCAGTACTTC
TRBJ2-2 TRBV27 NA TRBD1 CASRLGGETGELFF TGTGCCAGCAGATTAGGGGGCGAGACCGGGGAGCTGTTTTTT
TRBJ1-1 TRBV5-1 NA TRBD1 CASSLLGTGGLNTEAFF TGCGCCAGCAGCTTGTTAGGGACAGGGGGACTAAACACTGAAGCTTTCTTT
TRBJ2-7 TRBV28 NA NA CASWYSPYEQYF TGTGCCAGCTGGTACAGTCCCTACGAGCAGTACTTC
TRBJ2-7 TRBV27 NA TRBD1 CASSPPIGTGLLYEQYF TGTGCCAGCAGTCCTCCGATAGGGACAGGCCTACTCTACGAGCAGTACTTC
TRBJ2-7 TRBV4-2 NA TRBD2 CASSQASGMPYEQYF TGTGCCAGCAGCCAAGCTAGCGGGATGCCCTACGAGCAGTACTTC
TRBJ2-7 TRBV10-2 NA TRBD2 CASTGTSGAYEQYF TGCGCCAGCACCGGGACTAGCGGGGCCTACGAGCAGTACTTC
TRBJ2-7 TRBV6-6 NA NA CASSWSTDYEQYF TGTGCCAGCAGTTGGTCGACTGACTACGAGCAGTACTTC
TRBJ1-5 TRBV19 NA NA CASRLGSQPQHF TGTGCCAGTAGACTGGGGAGTCAGCCCCAGCATTTT
TRBJ2-2 TRBV30 NA TRBD2 CAWDIAGGATGELFF TGTGCCTGGGATATAGCGGGAGGTGCCACCGGGGAGCTGTTTTTT
TRBJ2-7 TRBV27 once TRBD1 CASRLTGTYEQYF TGTGCCAGCAGATTGACAGGGACCTACGAGCAGTACTTC
TRBJ2-1 TRBV11-3 NA NA CASSRRGNEQFF TGTGCCAGCAGCCGAAGGGGCAATGAGCAGTTCTTC